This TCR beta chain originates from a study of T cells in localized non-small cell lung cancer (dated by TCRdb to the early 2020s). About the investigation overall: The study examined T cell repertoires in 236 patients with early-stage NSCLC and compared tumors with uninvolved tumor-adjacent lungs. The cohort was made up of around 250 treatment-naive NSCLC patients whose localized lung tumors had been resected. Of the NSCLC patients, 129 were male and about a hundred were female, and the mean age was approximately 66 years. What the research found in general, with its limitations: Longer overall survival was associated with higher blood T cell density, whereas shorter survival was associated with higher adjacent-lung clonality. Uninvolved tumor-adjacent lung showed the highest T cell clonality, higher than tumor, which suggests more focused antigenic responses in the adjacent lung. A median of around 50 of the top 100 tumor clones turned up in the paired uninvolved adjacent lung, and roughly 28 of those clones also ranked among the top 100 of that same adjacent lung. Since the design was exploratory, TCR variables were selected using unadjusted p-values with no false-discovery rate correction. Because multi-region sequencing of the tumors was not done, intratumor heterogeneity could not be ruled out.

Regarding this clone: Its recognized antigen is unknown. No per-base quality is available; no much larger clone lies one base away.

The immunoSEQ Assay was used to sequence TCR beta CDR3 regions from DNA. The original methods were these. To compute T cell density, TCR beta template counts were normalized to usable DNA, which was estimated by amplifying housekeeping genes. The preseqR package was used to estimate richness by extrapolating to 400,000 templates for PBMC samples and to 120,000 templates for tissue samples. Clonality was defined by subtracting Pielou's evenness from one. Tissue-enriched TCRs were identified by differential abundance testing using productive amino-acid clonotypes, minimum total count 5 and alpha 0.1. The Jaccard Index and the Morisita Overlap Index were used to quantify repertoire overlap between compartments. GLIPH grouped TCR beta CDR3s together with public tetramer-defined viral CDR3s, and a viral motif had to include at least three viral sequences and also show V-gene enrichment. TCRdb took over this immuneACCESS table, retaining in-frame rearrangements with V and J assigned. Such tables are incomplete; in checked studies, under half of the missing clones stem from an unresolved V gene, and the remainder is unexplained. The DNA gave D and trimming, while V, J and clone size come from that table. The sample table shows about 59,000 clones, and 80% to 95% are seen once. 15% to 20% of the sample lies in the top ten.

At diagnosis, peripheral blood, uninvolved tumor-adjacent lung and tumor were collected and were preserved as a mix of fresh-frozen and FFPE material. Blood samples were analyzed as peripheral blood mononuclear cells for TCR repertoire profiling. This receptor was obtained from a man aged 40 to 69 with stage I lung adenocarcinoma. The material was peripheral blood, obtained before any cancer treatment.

The bases read TGTGCCATCACCAGCACCACAGGGCAGAACACTGAAGCTTTCTTT. Its translation reads: CAITSTTGQNTEAFF. The rearranged segments are TRBV10-3 and TRBJ1-1; perhaps TRBD1 is the D gene, with 6 bases matching. CDR1 and CDR2 are read off the germline V gene as ENHRY and SYGVKD. The junction shows trimming of 7 bases on V and 1 base on J, plus 16 bases between the germline ends. The CDR3 contains 15 residues, cysteine and phenylalanine counted. Here the CDR3 DNA is all that survives: 45 bases in frame from base 1.